These T cell receptor beta chains were read from a single sample in a study of shared clonotypes between healthy human individuals. Produced via immunoSEQ multiplex PCR; TCRdb's table is partial and in-frame only. The table has millions of clones, about 95% seen once. The sample taken for sequencing was naive CD8+ T cells sorted from blood. Source of these receptors: a man between 18 and 35 years old in good health. Both conserved end residues are part of each CDR3. The order of the fields is clone size, CDR3 length, J gene, D gene, V gene, CDR3 protein, CDR3 DNA. A D gene is named only where the DNA matches it firmly. A clone size is listed for some rows: how often the clone was seen (once, few, many), or a class if it is expanded.

clone size: -; CDR3 length: 14; J gene: TRBJ1-5; D gene: -; V gene: TRBV4-1; CDR3 protein: CASSQKGTNQPQHF; CDR3 DNA: TGCGCCAGCAGCCAAAAAGGGACCAATCAGCCCCAGCATTTT
clone size: -; CDR3 length: 15; J gene: TRBJ2-1; D gene: -; V gene: TRBV13; CDR3 protein: CASSLLAALNGEQFF; CDR3 DNA: TGTGCCAGCAGCTTACTAGCCGCCCTAAACGGTGAGCAGTTCTTC
clone size: -; CDR3 length: 16; J gene: TRBJ2-2; D gene: TRBD2; V gene: TRBV7-6; CDR3 protein: CASSLESGGKTGELFF; CDR3 DNA: TGTGCCAGCAGCTTAGAATCGGGAGGGAAGACCGGGGAGCTGTTTTTT
clone size: -; CDR3 length: 13; J gene: TRBJ2-7; D gene: TRBD2; V gene: TRBV9; CDR3 protein: CASSPGGRYEQYF; CDR3 DNA: TGTGCCAGCAGCCCGGGGGGACGCTACGAGCAGTACTTC
clone size: -; CDR3 length: 14; J gene: TRBJ1-5; D gene: -; V gene: TRBV27; CDR3 protein: CASSLVGSNQPQHF; CDR3 DNA: TGTGCCAGCAGTTTAGTCGGGAGCAATCAGCCCCAGCATTTT
clone size: -; CDR3 length: 19; J gene: TRBJ2-1; D gene: TRBD2; V gene: TRBV11-3; CDR3 protein: CASSVGGGTSGSAYNEQFF; CDR3 DNA: TGTGCCAGCAGCGTAGGGGGAGGGACTAGCGGGAGCGCCTACAATGAGCAGTTCTTC
clone size: -; CDR3 length: 13; J gene: TRBJ1-1; D gene: -; V gene: TRBV5-6; CDR3 protein: CASSPPDGGEAFF; CDR3 DNA: TGTGCCAGCAGTCCGCCGGACGGGGGGGAAGCTTTCTTT
clone size: -; CDR3 length: 14; J gene: TRBJ2-7; D gene: -; V gene: TRBV4-1; CDR3 protein: CASSQDPLSYEQYF; CDR3 DNA: TGCGCCAGCAGCCAAGATCCGCTCTCCTACGAGCAGTACTTC
clone size: -; CDR3 length: 14; J gene: TRBJ2-1; D gene: TRBD2; V gene: TRBV6-1; CDR3 protein: CASSETSGYNEQFF; CDR3 DNA: TGTGCCAGCAGTGAGACTAGCGGGTACAATGAGCAGTTCTTC
clone size: -; CDR3 length: 12; J gene: TRBJ2-7; D gene: -; V gene: TRBV11-2; CDR3 protein: CASSLEAYEQYF; CDR3 DNA: TGTGCCAGCAGCTTAGAGGCGTACGAGCAGTACTTC
clone size: -; CDR3 length: 16; J gene: TRBJ2-3; D gene: TRBD2; V gene: TRBV4-1; CDR3 protein: CASSQDWAGVIDTQYF; CDR3 DNA: TGCGCCAGCAGCCAAGATTGGGCGGGAGTCATTGATACGCAGTATTTT
clone size: -; CDR3 length: 14; J gene: TRBJ2-5; D gene: -; V gene: TRBV9; CDR3 protein: CASSPRDTEETQYF; CDR3 DNA: TGTGCCAGCAGCCCCCGGGACACCGAAGAGACCCAGTACTTC
clone size: -; CDR3 length: 16; J gene: TRBJ2-7; D gene: TRBD1; V gene: TRBV5-1; CDR3 protein: CASSSGTGPIGYEQYF; CDR3 DNA: TGCGCCAGCAGCTCGGGGACAGGCCCGATTGGCTACGAGCAGTACTTC
clone size: -; CDR3 length: 13; J gene: TRBJ1-1; D gene: -; V gene: TRBV7-9; CDR3 protein: CASSQGENTEAFF; CDR3 DNA: TGTGCCAGCAGCCAAGGTGAGAACACTGAAGCTTTCTTT
clone size: -; CDR3 length: 12; J gene: TRBJ1-5; D gene: -; V gene: TRBV7-9; CDR3 protein: CASSMGDQPQHF; CDR3 DNA: TGTGCCAGCAGTATGGGGGACCAGCCCCAGCATTTT
clone size: -; CDR3 length: 15; J gene: TRBJ2-7; D gene: TRBD1; V gene: TRBV27; CDR3 protein: CASSLESGQAYEQYF; CDR3 DNA: TGTGCCAGCAGTTTAGAGTCGGGACAGGCCTACGAGCAGTACTTC
clone size: -; CDR3 length: 16; J gene: TRBJ1-3; D gene: -; V gene: TRBV9; CDR3 protein: CASSAPGQLSGNTIYF; CDR3 DNA: TGTGCCAGCTCGGCTCCGGGCCAGCTCTCTGGAAACACCATATATTTT
clone size: -; CDR3 length: 11; J gene: TRBJ2-7; D gene: -; V gene: TRBV10-3; CDR3 protein: CAISAEEEQYF; CDR3 DNA: TGTGCCATCAGTGCCGAGGAGGAGCAGTACTTC
clone size: -; CDR3 length: 15; J gene: TRBJ2-1; D gene: -; V gene: TRBV27; CDR3 protein: CASTPTDNLLNEQFF; CDR3 DNA: TGTGCCAGCACACCGACAGATAATCTTCTCAATGAGCAGTTCTTC
clone size: -; CDR3 length: 18; J gene: TRBJ2-7; D gene: TRBD2; V gene: TRBV28; CDR3 protein: CASSFHVLAGGSSYEQYF; CDR3 DNA: TGTGCCAGCAGTTTCCACGTCCTAGCGGGGGGTAGCTCCTACGAGCAGTACTTC
clone size: -; CDR3 length: 17; J gene: TRBJ2-7; D gene: TRBD2; V gene: TRBV4-1; CDR3 protein: CASSQALGRGLYYEQYF; CDR3 DNA: TGCGCCAGCAGCCAAGCTCTCGGGAGGGGCTTATACTACGAGCAGTACTTC
clone size: -; CDR3 length: 19; J gene: TRBJ1-2; D gene: TRBD1; V gene: TRBV2; CDR3 protein: CASSRGPGTVWVRGYGYTF; CDR3 DNA: TGTGCCAGCAGTCGGGGGCCTGGGACAGTATGGGTCCGGGGCTATGGCTACACCTTC
clone size: once; CDR3 length: 17; J gene: TRBJ2-2; D gene: TRBD2; V gene: TRBV2; CDR3 protein: CASSEPREASNTGELFF; CDR3 DNA: TGTGCCAGCAGTGAACCGCGGGAGGCGTCGAACACCGGGGAGCTGTTTTTT
clone size: -; CDR3 length: 10; J gene: TRBJ2-1; D gene: -; V gene: TRBV7-3; CDR3 protein: CASSFGEQFF; CDR3 DNA: TGTGCCAGCAGCTTCGGTGAGCAGTTCTTC
clone size: -; CDR3 length: 17; J gene: TRBJ1-5; D gene: -; V gene: TRBV28; CDR3 protein: CASSLLKPDGSNQPQHF; CDR3 DNA: TGTGCCAGCAGTTTGCTCAAACCCGACGGCAGCAATCAGCCCCAGCATTTT
clone size: once; CDR3 length: 12; J gene: TRBJ2-2; D gene: -; V gene: TRBV9; CDR3 protein: CASSIGSGELFF; CDR3 DNA: TGTGCCAGCTCTATCGGTTCCGGGGAGCTGTTTTTT
clone size: -; CDR3 length: 18; J gene: TRBJ2-6; D gene: -; V gene: TRBV2; CDR3 protein: CASRADSGRPSGANVLTF; CDR3 DNA: TGTGCCAGCAGAGCGGATTCGGGACGGCCCTCTGGGGCCAACGTCCTGACTTTC
clone size: once; CDR3 length: 14; J gene: TRBJ2-7; D gene: -; V gene: TRBV6-6; CDR3 protein: CASSYIHPPYEQYF; CDR3 DNA: TGTGCCAGCAGTTACATACATCCTCCCTACGAGCAGTACTTC
clone size: once; CDR3 length: 13; J gene: TRBJ2-7; D gene: TRBD1; V gene: TRBV7-9; CDR3 protein: CASSWDSAYEQYF; CDR3 DNA: TGTGCCAGCAGCTGGGACAGTGCCTACGAGCAGTACTTC
clone size: -; CDR3 length: 15; J gene: TRBJ1-5; D gene: TRBD1; V gene: TRBV28; CDR3 protein: CASSLGTGGSQPQHF; CDR3 DNA: TGTGCCAGCAGTTTAGGGACAGGGGGCAGTCAGCCCCAGCATTTT
clone size: -; CDR3 length: 15; J gene: TRBJ2-3; D gene: TRBD2; V gene: TRBV9; CDR3 protein: CASSATSGGPDTQYF; CDR3 DNA: TGTGCCAGCAGCGCGACTAGCGGGGGACCAGATACGCAGTATTTT
clone size: -; CDR3 length: 15; J gene: TRBJ2-1; D gene: -; V gene: TRBV6-5; CDR3 protein: CASSYAEQIYNEQFF; CDR3 DNA: TGTGCCAGCAGTTACGCGGAGCAGATTTACAATGAGCAGTTCTTC
clone size: -; CDR3 length: 18; J gene: TRBJ2-6; D gene: TRBD1; V gene: TRBV7-9; CDR3 protein: CASSPRTGESSGANVLTF; CDR3 DNA: TGTGCCAGCAGCCCCCGGACAGGGGAGAGCTCTGGGGCCAACGTCCTGACTTTC
clone size: -; CDR3 length: 13; J gene: TRBJ2-7; D gene: -; V gene: TRBV5-5; CDR3 protein: CASSLAGSYEQYF; CDR3 DNA: TGTGCCAGCAGCTTGGCCGGAAGTTACGAGCAGTACTTC
clone size: -; CDR3 length: 14; J gene: TRBJ2-5; D gene: -; V gene: TRBV7-6; CDR3 protein: CASSTPRLAETQYF; CDR3 DNA: TGTGCCAGCAGCACCCCTCGGCTGGCAGAGACCCAGTACTTC
clone size: -; CDR3 length: 14; J gene: TRBJ1-1; D gene: -; V gene: TRBV27; CDR3 protein: CASSPGGVATEAFF; CDR3 DNA: TGTGCCAGCAGCCCGGGGGGGGTGGCCACTGAAGCTTTCTTT
clone size: -; CDR3 length: 14; J gene: TRBJ1-1; D gene: -; V gene: TRBV19; CDR3 protein: CASSPRDWSDEAFF; CDR3 DNA: TGTGCCAGTAGTCCCAGGGATTGGTCTGATGAAGCTTTCTTT
clone size: -; CDR3 length: 14; J gene: TRBJ1-5; D gene: TRBD1; V gene: TRBV28; CDR3 protein: CASSFQGGNQPQHF; CDR3 DNA: TGTGCCAGCAGTTTTCAGGGGGGAAATCAGCCCCAGCATTTT
clone size: -; CDR3 length: 16; J gene: TRBJ2-7; D gene: TRBD1; V gene: TRBV7-8; CDR3 protein: CASSSGPGTGSGEQYF; CDR3 DNA: TGTGCCAGCAGCTCAGGTCCCGGGACAGGGTCGGGGGAGCAGTACTTC
clone size: -; CDR3 length: 16; J gene: TRBJ2-3; D gene: -; V gene: TRBV4-1; CDR3 protein: CASSQGVNTVTDTQYF; CDR3 DNA: TGCGCCAGCAGCCAAGGGGTGAATACAGTCACAGATACGCAGTATTTT
clone size: once; CDR3 length: 14; J gene: TRBJ1-1; D gene: TRBD1; V gene: TRBV30; CDR3 protein: CAWDSGQVNTEAFF; CDR3 DNA: TGTGCCTGGGACTCGGGACAGGTGAACACTGAAGCTTTCTTT
clone size: -; CDR3 length: 13; J gene: TRBJ2-2; D gene: -; V gene: TRBV11-3; CDR3 protein: CASSLGTAGELFF; CDR3 DNA: TGTGCCAGCAGCTTAGGGACTGCCGGGGAGCTGTTTTTT
clone size: -; CDR3 length: 16; J gene: TRBJ2-7; D gene: -; V gene: TRBV4-1; CDR3 protein: CASSQESGAASYEQYF; CDR3 DNA: TGCGCCAGCAGCCAAGAAAGTGGAGCAGCGTCTTACGAGCAGTACTTC
clone size: -; CDR3 length: 17; J gene: TRBJ1-2; D gene: -; V gene: TRBV4-3; CDR3 protein: CASSQDITASWGYGYTF; CDR3 DNA: TGCGCCAGCAGCCAAGACATAACAGCTTCCTGGGGGTATGGCTACACCTTC
clone size: -; CDR3 length: 13; J gene: TRBJ2-7; D gene: TRBD1; V gene: TRBV5-6; CDR3 protein: CASSFTQGNEQYF; CDR3 DNA: TGTGCCAGCAGCTTTACACAGGGGAACGAGCAGTACTTC
clone size: -; CDR3 length: 15; J gene: TRBJ1-6; D gene: -; V gene: TRBV10-2; CDR3 protein: CASSVSGESNSPLHF; CDR3 DNA: TGCGCCAGCAGTGTTTCGGGGGAGTCGAATTCACCCCTCCACTTT
clone size: -; CDR3 length: 13; J gene: TRBJ2-7; D gene: -; V gene: TRBV7-6; CDR3 protein: CASSIGPTYEQYF; CDR3 DNA: TGTGCCAGCAGCATTGGTCCTACCTACGAGCAGTACTTC
clone size: -; CDR3 length: 17; J gene: TRBJ1-1; D gene: -; V gene: TRBV4-1; CDR3 protein: CASSQTGHPAVNTEAFF; CDR3 DNA: TGCGCCAGCAGCCAAACGGGACACCCAGCCGTTAACACTGAAGCTTTCTTT
clone size: -; CDR3 length: 14; J gene: TRBJ1-2; D gene: -; V gene: TRBV7-8; CDR3 protein: CASSSGHSNYGYTF; CDR3 DNA: TGTGCCAGCAGCTCGGGTCACAGCAACTATGGCTACACCTTC
clone size: -; CDR3 length: 15; J gene: TRBJ2-3; D gene: -; V gene: TRBV7-7; CDR3 protein: CASSLGDYGTDTQYF; CDR3 DNA: TGTGCTAGCAGCTTAGGGGATTACGGCACAGATACGCAGTATTTT
clone size: -; CDR3 length: 15; J gene: TRBJ2-2; D gene: -; V gene: TRBV5-4; CDR3 protein: CASSLPGHSTGELFF; CDR3 DNA: TGTGCCAGCAGCTTGCCGGGACACTCCACCGGGGAGCTGTTTTTT
clone size: -; CDR3 length: 16; J gene: TRBJ1-5; D gene: TRBD1; V gene: TRBV5-1; CDR3 protein: CASSHRDRDSNQPQHF; CDR3 DNA: TGCGCCAGCAGCCATCGGGACAGGGATAGCAATCAGCCCCAGCATTTT
clone size: -; CDR3 length: 15; J gene: TRBJ2-1; D gene: TRBD2; V gene: TRBV5-1; CDR3 protein: CASSLAGGPFNEQFF; CDR3 DNA: TGCGCCAGCAGCCTAGCGGGGGGCCCCTTCAATGAGCAGTTCTTC
clone size: -; CDR3 length: 16; J gene: TRBJ1-2; D gene: -; V gene: TRBV4-1; CDR3 protein: CASSQRRQGPQDGYTF; CDR3 DNA: TGCGCCAGCAGCCAAAGGCGGCAGGGACCTCAAGATGGCTACACCTTC
clone size: once; CDR3 length: 12; J gene: TRBJ2-1; D gene: -; V gene: TRBV14; CDR3 protein: CASRHTRDEQFF; CDR3 DNA: TGTGCCAGCAGACACACCAGGGATGAGCAGTTCTTC
clone size: -; CDR3 length: 14; J gene: TRBJ1-1; D gene: -; V gene: TRBV7-8; CDR3 protein: CASSTDRYNTEAFF; CDR3 DNA: TGTGCCAGCAGCACCGACCGCTATAACACTGAAGCTTTCTTT
clone size: -; CDR3 length: 17; J gene: TRBJ2-7; D gene: -; V gene: TRBV5-6; CDR3 protein: CASSSGVAPGLVYEQYF; CDR3 DNA: TGTGCCAGCAGCTCGGGGGTGGCGCCTGGTCTGGTCTACGAGCAGTACTTC